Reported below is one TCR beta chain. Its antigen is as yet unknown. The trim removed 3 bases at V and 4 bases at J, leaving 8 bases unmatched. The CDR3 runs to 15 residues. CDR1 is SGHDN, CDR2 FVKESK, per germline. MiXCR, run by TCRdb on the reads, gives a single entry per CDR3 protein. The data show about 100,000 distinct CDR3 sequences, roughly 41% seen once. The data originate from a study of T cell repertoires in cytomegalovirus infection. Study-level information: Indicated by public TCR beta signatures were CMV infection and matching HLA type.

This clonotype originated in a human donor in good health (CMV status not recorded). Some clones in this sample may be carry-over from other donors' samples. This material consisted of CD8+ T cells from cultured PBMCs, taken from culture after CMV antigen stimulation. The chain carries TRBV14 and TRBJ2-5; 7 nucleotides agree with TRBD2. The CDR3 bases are TGTGCCAGCAGCCAGGGACGGGCTAGCGGAGAGACCCAGTACTTC. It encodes CASSQGRASGETQYF.